This T cell receptor beta chain was sequenced in a study of blood T cell repertoires in COVID-19. This clone has only a few counts. Some clones are missing from TCRdb's copy, which holds only in-frame ones; the method was immunoSEQ multiplex PCR. The data contain around 240,000 clones, approximately 85% of them singletons. CDR1 and CDR2 (germline): SGHRS, YFSETQ. The ends were cut back, 0 bases at V and 4 bases at J, with 5 bases in the middle. The CDR3 runs to 12 residues. The sequenced sample was PBMCs or T cells enriched from blood (not recorded which). This receptor was obtained from a woman aged 50 to 60 who had recovered from COVID-19. This chain connects TRBV5-1 to TRBJ2-7; D remains ambiguous. As DNA, the CDR3 is TGCGCCAGCAGCTTGGCCTCTTACGAGCAGTACTTC. This gives the protein CASSLASYEQYF.